Listed below are T cell receptor beta chains from one sample, sequenced in a study of cytomegalovirus exposure and HLA in healthy donors. The repertoire was sequenced with immunoSEQ multiplex PCR; TCRdb's copy has only in-frame clones and lacks some. The sample holds 100,000 to 150,000 clones. Sequencing was performed on PBMCs. These receptors were obtained from a man in his forties in good health and CMV-seronegative. Each CDR3 is given with its conserved first and last residue. The order of the fields is J gene, V gene, D gene, CDR3 protein, CDR3 DNA. A D gene is named only where the DNA matches it firmly.

TRBJ2-3 TRBV5-4 . CASSFFIGGSTDTQYF TGTGCCAGCAGCTTTTTTATAGGCGGGTCAACAGATACGCAGTATTTT
TRBJ1-1 TRBV27 TRBD1 CASSLGQGALGFF TGTGCCAGCAGTTTAGGGCAGGGGGCCCTTGGTTTCTTT
TRBJ2-1 TRBV10-1 TRBD1 CASSDRGRGSTQEQFF TGCGCCAGCAGTGACAGGGGGCGTGGGTCAACTCAGGAGCAGTTCTTC
TRBJ2-1 TRBV4-1 TRBD2 CASSQEETSGSPRDNEQFF TGCGCCAGCAGCCAAGAAGAGACTAGCGGGAGCCCCCGCGACAATGAGCAGTTCTTC
TRBJ2-1 TRBV12-5 TRBD2 CASGQPGTSGYNEQFF TGTGCTAGTGGACAACCCGGGACTAGCGGATACAATGAGCAGTTCTTC
TRBJ2-7 TRBV6-5 TRBD2 CASSYGKSGTSYEQYF TGTGCCAGCAGTTATGGTAAAAGCGGGACCTCCTACGAGCAGTACTTC
TRBJ2-7 TRBV7-2 TRBD2 CASSLTGGLSEQYF TGTGCCAGCAGCTTGACGGGGGGTCTCTCCGAGCAGTACTTC
TRBJ1-3 TRBV30 . CAWSDDNPSGNTIYF TGTGCCTGGAGTGATGACAACCCCTCTGGAAACACCATATATTTT
TRBJ1-1 TRBV10-3 . CAISEEGMNTEAFF TGTGCCATCAGTGAGGAGGGAATGAACACTGAAGCTTTCTTT
TRBJ2-1 TRBV6-6 TRBD2 CASLKASGQYNEQFF TGTGCCAGCTTAAAGGCTAGCGGGCAGTACAATGAGCAGTTCTTC
TRBJ1-2 TRBV30 . CAWSVKGGFYGYTF TGTGCCTGGAGTGTTAAAGGGGGTTTCTATGGCTACACCTTC
TRBJ2-2 TRBV11-2 TRBD2 CASSPSGSWTGELFF TGTGCCAGCAGCCCTAGCGGGAGTTGGACCGGGGAGCTGTTTTTT
TRBJ1-1 TRBV6-5 TRBD1 CASRGTGNTEAFF TGTGCCAGCAGGGGGACAGGGAACACTGAAGCTTTCTTT
TRBJ2-7 TRBV7-2 . CASSLGRQLAYEQYF TGTGCCAGCAGCCTAGGGAGACAGCTTGCCTACGAGCAGTACTTC
TRBJ2-3 TRBV10-3 . CAISESPGTDTQYF TGTGCCATCAGTGAATCCCCGGGCACAGATACGCAGTATTTT
TRBJ2-7 TRBV21-1 . CASSKSSGRADPPPYEQYF TGTGCCAGCAGCAAAAGTAGCGGGAGGGCCGATCCCCCCCCCTACGAGCAGTACTTC
TRBJ2-2 TRBV10-3 . CAISESGGNLPGELFF TGTGCCATCAGTGAGTCGGGCGGGAATTTACCCGGGGAGCTGTTTTTT
TRBJ2-3 TRBV28 TRBD1 CASTMRQGWGTDTQYF TGTGCCAGCACTATGAGACAGGGTTGGGGCACAGATACGCAGTATTTT
TRBJ2-5 TRBV18 . CASSPLGQETQYF TGTGCCAGCTCACCCCTAGGCCAAGAGACCCAGTACTTC
TRBJ2-3 TRBV13 . CASSAYLTYTQYF TGTGCCAGCAGCGCCTACCTGACATATACGCAGTATTTT
TRBJ1-1 TRBV2 TRBD1 CASSGQGAGEAFF TGTGCCTCCTCAGGACAGGGGGCTGGTGAAGCTTTCTTT
TRBJ2-1 TRBV1 . CTSSRRGSGRAKGNEQFF TGCACCAGCAGCAGGAGGGGTAGCGGGAGGGCCAAGGGCAATGAGCAGTTCTTC
TRBJ1-1 TRBV6-5 TRBD1 CASSRPGQGPTEAFF TGTGCCAGCAGTCGCCCGGGACAGGGTCCCACTGAAGCTTTCTTT
TRBJ2-2 TRBV29-1 TRBD1 CSVGTGTAGELFF TGCAGCGTTGGGACAGGGACGGCCGGGGAGCTGTTTTTT
TRBJ2-1 TRBV5-4 . CASREGTASYNEQFF TGTGCCAGCAGGGAAGGGACTGCGTCCTACAATGAGCAGTTCTTC
TRBJ2-5 TRBV9 . CASSGGLRGQETQYF TGTGCCAGCAGCGGCGGACTGCGGGGACAAGAGACCCAGTACTTC
TRBJ1-4 TRBV28 . CASISNEKLFF TGTGCCAGCATTAGTAATGAAAAACTGTTTTTT
TRBJ1-6 TRBV27 . CASSLTLNSPLHF TGTGCCAGCAGTTTAACATTAAACTCACCCCTCCACTTT
TRBJ2-1 TRBV5-1 . CASSLGQGGVRDNEQFF TGCGCCAGCAGCTTGGGCCAGGGCGGGGTGAGGGACAATGAGCAGTTCTTC
TRBJ1-1 TRBV5-1 TRBD1 CASSLARQGYTEAFF TGCGCCAGCAGCTTGGCCCGACAGGGGTACACTGAAGCTTTCTTT
TRBJ1-1 TRBV5-1 . CASSLGTVNTEAFF TGCGCCAGCAGCTTGGGAACGGTGAACACTGAAGCTTTCTTT
TRBJ2-2 TRBV27 . CASSWGLGRVFTGELFF TGTGCCAGCAGTTGGGGGCTAGGCAGGGTGTTTACCGGGGAGCTGTTTTTT
TRBJ2-7 TRBV7-6 . CASSGGHGGYEQYF TGTGCCAGCAGCGGGGGACACGGAGGTTACGAGCAGTACTTC
TRBJ2-2 TRBV5-6 . CASSADRRVGELFF TGTGCCAGCAGCGCCGACAGGCGGGTCGGGGAGCTGTTTTTT
TRBJ2-7 TRBV5-1 . CASSLGHPSSYEQYF TGCGCCAGCAGCTTGGGACACCCGAGCTCCTACGAGCAGTACTTC
TRBJ2-2 TRBV5-1 TRBD1 CASSKDRGDTGELFF TGCGCCAGCAGTAAGGACAGGGGCGACACCGGGGAGCTGTTTTTT
TRBJ2-3 TRBV2 TRBD1 CASSGDRGPDTQYF TGTGCCAGCAGTGGGGACAGGGGCCCCGATACGCAGTATTTT
TRBJ2-1 TRBV5-1 . CASSEATNEQFF TGCGCCAGCAGTGAGGCGACGAATGAGCAGTTCTTC
TRBJ2-7 TRBV7-9 TRBD2 CASSSIAGGLYEQYF TGTGCCAGCAGCTCAATAGCGGGAGGGTTATACGAGCAGTACTTC
TRBJ1-1 TRBV27 TRBD1 CASSPHRGNTEAFF TGTGCCAGCAGTCCACACAGGGGGAACACTGAAGCTTTCTTT
TRBJ1-5 TRBV19 TRBD1 CASSGDRLNQPQHF TGTGCCAGTAGTGGGGACAGGCTTAATCAGCCCCAGCATTTT
TRBJ1-1 TRBV19 . CASSVSFGTEAFF TGTGCCAGTAGCGTTAGTTTTGGCACTGAAGCTTTCTTT
TRBJ1-2 TRBV6-4 . CASNQGYGYGYTF TGTGCCAGCAATCAGGGTTACGGCTATGGCTACACCTTC
TRBJ2-1 TRBV10-1 TRBD2 CASSNGAGGPDEQFF TGCGCCAGCAGTAATGGAGCGGGAGGGCCGGATGAGCAGTTCTTC
TRBJ2-7 TRBV6-5 . CASSYQRTSYEQYF TGTGCCAGCAGTTACCAGCGAACCTCCTACGAGCAGTACTTC
TRBJ1-3 TRBV15 TRBD1 CATSRGGQGAGNTIYF TGTGCCACCAGCAGAGGCGGACAGGGGGCCGGAAACACCATATATTTT
TRBJ2-7 TRBV28 TRBD2 CASSSPLAGGGEQYF TGTGCCAGCAGTTCGCCACTAGCGGGAGGGGGGGAGCAGTACTTC
TRBJ2-5 TRBV9 . CASSVAGGLQETQYF TGTGCCAGCAGCGTAGCGGGGGGCTTACAAGAGACCCAGTACTTC
TRBJ2-3 TRBV7-9 TRBD2 CASSQRTTSGLTDTQYF TGTGCCAGCAGCCAGCGGACGACTAGCGGCCTTACGGATACGCAGTATTTT
TRBJ2-7 TRBV11-3 TRBD1 CASTSTDRGGNYEQYF TGTGCCAGCACCTCAACGGACAGGGGAGGGAATTACGAGCAGTACTTC
TRBJ2-3 TRBV29-1 . CSVLPGGRTDTQYF TGCAGCGTCCTCCCAGGGGGGCGCACAGATACGCAGTATTTT
TRBJ1-2 TRBV6-5 TRBD1 CASSSPSGTGEGSYTF TGTGCCAGCAGTTCCCCGTCCGGGACAGGGGAAGGAAGCTACACCTTC
TRBJ2-2 TRBV6-6 TRBD2 CASSYGTTLYTGELFF TGTGCCAGCAGTTACGGGACTACGCTGTACACCGGGGAGCTGTTTTTT
TRBJ2-7 TRBV5-4 TRBD2 CASSENRGGALREQYF TGTGCCAGCAGCGAAAATCGGGGAGGGGCATTGCGCGAGCAGTACTTC
TRBJ2-7 TRBV6-1 TRBD1 CAADRDRGYEQYF TGTGCCGCCGACCGGGACAGGGGCTACGAGCAGTACTTC
TRBJ2-3 TRBV5-1 TRBD2 CASSSGLAGRDTQYF TGCGCCAGCAGCTCGGGACTAGCGGGAAGGGATACGCAGTATTTT
TRBJ1-1 TRBV19 TRBD1 CASSGSDRANTEAFF TGTGCCAGTAGTGGGTCGGACAGGGCGAACACTGAAGCTTTCTTT